Included here is one T cell receptor beta chain sequence, with context. Its antigen is unidentified. Unmatched junction bases numbered 9, after V lost 4 bases and J lost 3 bases. Germline V gene sequence: CDR1 LGHNA, CDR2 YSLEER. The CDR3 loop spans 16 amino acids. This sample stems from a study of Ad26.COV2.S vaccination and SARS-CoV-2 variants. Study information: Ad26.COV2.S given intramuscularly, once or twice 56 days apart. General study findings and limits: Breadth, reportedly substantial, characterized the spike-specific CD8+ and CD4+ T cell responses after vaccination.

Profiled with immunoSEQ multiplex PCR; TCRdb holds only in-frame clones, not every one. The data show nearly 400,000 clones, with approximately 90% seen just once and 1.9% held by the top ten. Treatment in this sample: 15 to 20 received Ad26.COV2.S at low or high dose, single or two shots; 5 received placebo; per-sample allocation not given. Sample collection was performed on day 63 after the first vaccine or placebo injection. This sequence originates from a person aged 18-60 years who received the Ad26.COV2.S COVID-19 vaccine or a placebo. The chain employs TRBV4-3 and TRBJ2-1; TRBD2 matches 7 bases. The sample in question was peripheral blood, obtained in a trial of Ad26.COV2.S vaccine versus placebo. The CDR3 nucleotides read TGCGCCAGCAGCCCCGGGCCGGGGAGGGACTACAATGAGCAGTTCTTC. Its protein is CASSPGPGRDYNEQFF.